This T cell receptor (beta chain) is from a study of human T cells and chemical hapten exposure. The CDR3 loop spans 15 amino acids. Trimming pared 3 bases from V and 8 bases from J, leaving 19 bases between. Per germline, CDR1 SEHNR and CDR2 FQNEAQ (reference sequence). Only a few counts were recorded for this clonotype. Sample time point: pre-sensitization, week 0. Documented treatment: therapeutic diphenylcyclopropenone sensitization with weekly scalp DPC. Blood sampling occurred before each patch-test application. Using its own MiXCR run on the RACE reads, TCRdb lists one record per CDR3 protein. The repertoire holds 50,000 to 65,000 distinct CDR3 sequences, approximately 6.7% seen once, with 1.5% to 2% in the top ten.

The chain uses TRBV7-9 and TRBJ1-2; D might be TRBD1 (6 bases). This specimen was whole blood, taken in connection with sensitization to the hapten diphenylcyclopropenone (DPC). This TCR derives from a woman aged 25-40 years with alopecia areata. Some clones in this sample may be carry-over from other donors' samples. The CDR3 DNA follows: TGTGCCAGCAGCTTTGAGGTTGTGACAGGCCGGGGCTACACCTTC. The encoded protein is CASSFEVVTGRGYTF.